This TCR beta chain was identified during a study of vaccination effects on CD4 cells after COVID-19. TCRdb's copy holds only in-frame clones and misses some; the assay was immunoSEQ multiplex PCR. The table has roughly 57,000 clones, around 80% seen once. Using viral peptide pools, the ViraFEST assay grew out antigen-specific CD4+ T cells prior to sequencing. Cultured cells yielded isolated CD4+ T cells after approximately nine days. SARS-CoV-2 infection was confirmed by PCR in the person between March and December 2020. Details on this clone: Its cognate antigen is unknown.

Germline loops: CDR1 LGHNA, CDR2 YNFKEQ. The length of the CDR3 is 14 residues. Unmatched junction bases numbered 5, after V lost 4 bases and J lost 3 bases. Study-wide points: Vaccine-induced new clones formed most post-vaccine spike-reactive clones in convalescents. Clones of infection and vaccine origin contracted markedly late after vaccination.

The sequences come from CD4+ T cells from PBMCs cultured with HIV peptides, collected before COVID-19 vaccination. Subset of the sample: HIV-1 Nef peptide pool negative control/reference culture. The chain combines TRBV4-2 with TRBJ2-7, with TRBD2 matching over 8 bases. The TCR was taken from a human donor who had a prior SARS-CoV-2 infection. The chain's CDR3 is CASSLGSGVYEQYF. As DNA, the CDR3 is TGTGCCAGCAGCCTTGGTAGCGGGGTCTACGAGCAGTACTTC.